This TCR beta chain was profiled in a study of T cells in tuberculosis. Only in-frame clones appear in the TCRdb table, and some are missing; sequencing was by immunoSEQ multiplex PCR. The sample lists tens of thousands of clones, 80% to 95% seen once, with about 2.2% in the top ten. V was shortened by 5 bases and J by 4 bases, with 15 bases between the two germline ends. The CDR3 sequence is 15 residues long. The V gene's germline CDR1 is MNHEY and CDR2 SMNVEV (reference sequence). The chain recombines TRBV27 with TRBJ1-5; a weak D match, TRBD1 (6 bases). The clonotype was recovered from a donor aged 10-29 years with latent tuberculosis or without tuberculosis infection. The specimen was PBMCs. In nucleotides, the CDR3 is TGTGCCAGCAGTCTCCGGGGGCGGGGGAATCAGCCCCAGCATTTT. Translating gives CASSLRGRGNQPQHF.